The 30 T cell receptor beta chains given below trace back to one sample, sequenced in a study of T cell changes during pregnancy in multiple sclerosis. TCRdb keeps only in-frame clones here, not all; method: immunoSEQ multiplex PCR. Of roughly 42,000 clones detected, roughly nine tenths appear once; the ten largest clones hold 0.65% to 0.9%. The starting material was CD4+ T cells from peripheral blood mononuclear cells, obtained before pregnancy. The receptors derive from a female donor with multiple sclerosis, enrolled in a pregnancy study.

The J gene is TRBJ1-1, the V gene TRBV6-6, with TRBD1 matching 10 bases. V lost 7 bases, J lost 6 bases, and 8 bases stayed unmatched. This CDR3 comprises 14 residues. Germline-derived CDR1 and CDR2 are MNHNY and SVGAGI (reference sequence). The CDR3 reads CASTPDRGLSEAFF. The CDR3 DNA is TGTGCCAGCACCCCAGACAGGGGGCTATCTGAAGCTTTCTTT.

The chain couples TRBV9 to TRBJ2-3, with 9 bases matching TRBD2. Trimming took 3 bases from V and 3 from J; bases not matched to a gene: 5. This CDR3 spans 15 amino acids. The germline gives CDR1 SGDLS, CDR2 YYNGEE. In DNA form, the CDR3 reads TGTGCCAGCAGCGGGGGAGCGGGGGGAACAGATACGCAGTATTTT. This gives the protein CASSGGAGGTDTQYF.

The chain joins TRBV5-6 to TRBJ1-3, with 7 positions matching TRBD1. The length of the CDR3 is 15 residues. Germline V lookup: CDR1 SGHDT, CDR2 YYEEEE. V trimming: 0 bases; J trimming: 2 bases; junction bases outside the gene matches: 2. Written as DNA, the CDR3 is TGTGCCAGCAGCTTGGGACAGGGAGCTGGAAACACCATATATTTT. Translated: CASSLGQGAGNTIYF. Full variable domain (missing parts from reference TRBV5-6 and TRBJ1-3): DAGVTQSPTHLIKTRGQQVTLRCSPKSGHDTVSWYQQALGQGPQFIFQYYEEEERQRGNFPDRFSGHQFPNYSSELNVNALLLGDSALYLCASSLGQGAGNTIYFGEGSWLTVV.

The rearrangement links TRBV11-3 to TRBJ2-1; 15 bases fit TRBD2. This CDR3 is built from 18 residues. Per germline, CDR1 SGHNT and CDR2 YENEEA. V lost 5 bases and J lost 8; bases outside the gene matches: 13. The DNA of the CDR3 is TGTGCCAGCAGCGTAAGATCCGGGACTAGCGGGGGGAGTGATGAGCAGTTCTTC. This codes for CASSVRSGTSGGSDEQFF.

V usage is TRBV10-3 and J usage is TRBJ1-5, with a tentative D call TRBD1 (5 bases). Germline loops: CDR1 ENHRY, CDR2 SYGVKD. This CDR3 has 14 residues. The CDR3 nucleotides read TGTACCACATCTCAGGGTACCCGCAATCAGCCCCAGCATTTT. This sequence encodes CTTSQGTRNQPQHF.

This sequence joins TRBV4-3 and TRBJ1-2; D not certain. V was pared by 4 bases and J by 6 bases, with 12 bases between. Germline V lookup: CDR1 LGHNA, CDR2 YSLEER. The CDR3 has 13 residues. CDR3 loop: CASSPRPGDGYTF. CDR3 coding DNA: TGCGCCAGCAGCCCTCGCCCCGGGGATGGCTACACCTTC.

The rearrangement joins TRBV5-8 to TRBJ2-7; the D gene is possibly TRBD1 (6 bases). The CDR3 runs 15 residues. Germline-derived CDR1 and CDR2 are SGHTS and YDEGEE. Trimming took off 2 bases at V and 2 bases at J, with 14 bases between the two ends. The DNA of the CDR3 is TGTGCCAGCAGCTTCAGAGGGGGAGCGACCTACGAGCAGTACTTC. Protein sequence: CASSFRGGATYEQYF.

V and J are TRBV7-2 and TRBJ1-2; D unresolved. The CDR3 extends over 14 amino acids. Germline lookup yields CDR1 SGHTA and CDR2 FQGNSA. V lost 2 bases to trimming and J lost 8 bases, with 15 bases between them. The CDR3 is CASSLPNAGSGYTF. Here the CDR3 DNA reads TGTGCCAGCAGCTTACCAAACGCGGGCAGCGGCTACACCTTC.

The V call is TRBV19, the J call TRBJ1-2, with D possibly matching TRBD1 (6 bases). Germline CDR1 is LNHDA and CDR2 is SQIVND (reference sequence). With 5 bases removed from V and 5 bases from J, the gap between germline ends came to 18 bases. The CDR3 has 15 residues. CDR3 coding DNA: TGTGCCAGTAGTCCGGGAGGGCTCAGGGGTTATGGCTACACCTTC. Amino acid sequence: CASSPGGLRGYGYTF.

This clone has a single count. The CDR3 DNA follows: TGTGCCAGTAGCGGACTAGCTAGAACCGGGGAGCTGTTTTTT. Its protein is CASSGLARTGELFF. The rearrangement joins TRBV19 to TRBJ2-2; TRBD2 aligns across 8 bases. This CDR3 is built from 14 residues. V was pared by 6 bases and J by 5 bases, with 5 bases of the junction left unmatched. Germline CDR1 and CDR2: LNHDA and SQIVND (reference sequence).

J is TRBJ1-2 and V is TRBV14, with 8 bases lining up with TRBD1. J gave up 5 bases and V 5 bases, and 4 bases lay outside the gene matches. Germline-derived CDR1 and CDR2 are SGHDN and FVKESK. The CDR3 length is 13 residues. Written as DNA, the CDR3 is TGTGCCAGCAGCTTGGGACAGGTATATGGCTACACCTTC. It translates to CASSLGQVYGYTF. The variable domain in full, with the rest retrieved from reference TRBV14 and TRBJ1-2, is EAGVTQFPSHSVIEKGQTVTLRCDPISGHDNLYWYRRVMGKEIKFLLHFVKESKQDESGMPNNRFLAERTGGTYSTLKVQPAELEDSGVYFCASSLGQVYGYTFGSGTRLTVV.

This clone turned up a few times. This rearrangement joins TRBV6-5 to TRBJ1-2; 7 bases fit TRBD1. Germline V gives CDR1 MNHEY, CDR2 SVGAGI. The CDR3 consists of 15 residues. Trimming took 4 bases from V and 3 from J; bases not matched to a gene: 8. As DNA, the CDR3 is TGTGCCAGCAGTTCGCAGGGGGGCGCCTACTATGGCTACACCTTC. Translated, it gives CASSSQGGAYYGYTF.

The chain is built from TRBV25-1 and TRBJ1-1; 9 nucleotides align to TRBD1. Germline loops: CDR1 MGHDK, CDR2 SYGVNS. The CDR3 runs 13 residues. V was pared by 8 bases and J by 5 bases, with 6 bases of the junction left unmatched. The CDR3 region is CASGGQGKTEAFF. CDR3 DNA: TGTGCCAGCGGGGGACAGGGAAAAACTGAAGCTTTCTTT.

This rearrangement joins TRBV19 to TRBJ1-2, with TRBD1 matching over 7 bases. The germline V gene has CDR1 LNHDA and CDR2 SQIVND (reference sequence). The junction had 11 bases not matched to a gene; V was cut back by 5 bases and J by 8 bases. There are 14 residues in the CDR3. Here the CDR3 DNA reads TGTGCCAGTAGTCCTCGGGACAGATGGAGCGGCTACACCTTC. Translation: CASSPRDRWSGYTF.

This chain links TRBV6-1 with TRBJ1-2; maybe TRBD1 (5 bases). V lost 11 bases, J lost 3 bases, and 19 bases lay in between. CDR1 is MNHNS and CDR2 is SASEGT in the germline V gene. There are 14 residues in the CDR3. CDR3 loop: CAGIGAGIHYGYTF. CDR3 coding DNA: TGTGCCGGCATAGGGGCAGGAATCCACTATGGCTACACCTTC.

The J gene is TRBJ1-4, the V gene TRBV5-5; D remains unclear. Trimming took 0 bases from V and 0 from J, leaving 9 bases between them. The CDR3 totals 16 residues. Germline V gene sequence: CDR1 SGHKS, CDR2 YYEKEE (reference sequence). CDR3 bases: TGTGCCAGCAGCTTGGGGAGGGTTGCAACTAATGAAAAACTGTTTTTT. Translated: CASSLGRVATNEKLFF.

CDR3 region: CASSVGAGAYTGELFF. Here the CDR3 DNA reads TGTGCCAGCAGCGTAGGGGCAGGGGCATACACCGGGGAGCTGTTTTTT. The rearrangement links TRBV9 to TRBJ2-2, with D possibly being TRBD1 (6 bases). CDR3 length equals 16 residues. Trimming stripped 0 bases from V and 3 bases from J, with 12 bases between. Germline V gene lookup returns CDR1 SGDLS and CDR2 YYNGEE.

The rearrangement joins TRBV5-1 to TRBJ2-3, with TRBD1 as a possible D gene (7 bases). The CDR3 runs to 16 residues. The germline V gene has CDR1 SGHRS and CDR2 YFSETQ. Trimming cost V 0 bases and J 1 base, with 12 bases left between them. The CDR3 sequence: CASSLGGDSRTDTQYF. The CDR3 DNA reads TGCGCCAGCAGCTTGGGGGGGGACAGCCGCACAGATACGCAGTATTTT.

The V gene is TRBV4-1, the J gene TRBJ1-2; 8 bases are shared with TRBD1. From germline, CDR1 is MGHRA and CDR2 YSYEKL. Trimming at V came to 1 base and at J to 6 bases, leaving 10 bases not matched to a gene. The CDR3 spans 16 residues. The CDR3 nucleotides read TGCGCCAGCAGCCAAGCCGGGACAGGAAGAAAAGATGGCTACACCTTC. Residues: CASSQAGTGRKDGYTF.

V is TRBV7-2 and J is TRBJ1-4; a possible D gene is TRBD1 (5 bases). Between the trimmed V and J ends, which lost 3 bases and 7 bases, there was a span of 18 bases. The CDR3 loop spans 16 amino acids. Germline values: CDR1 SGHTA, CDR2 FQGNSA. This CDR3 reads CASSLGGRGKGEKLFF. In nucleotides, the CDR3 is TGTGCCAGCAGCTTGGGCGGGAGGGGTAAGGGTGAAAAACTGTTTTTT.

This clone has only one observation. V usage is TRBV18 and J usage is TRBJ2-2; possibly TRBD2 for D (5 bases). Germline V gene lookup returns CDR1 KGHSH and CDR2 LQKENI. V lost 2 bases, J lost 5 bases, and 12 bases lay in between. The CDR3 is 15 amino acids. For the CDR3, the DNA is TGTGCCAGCTCACCATTTATCCGGGATACCGGGGAGCTGTTTTTT. Its protein product is CASSPFIRDTGELFF.

Here the CDR3 reads CATSRAGEEETQYF. The CDR3 nucleotides are TGTGCCACCAGCAGAGCGGGGGAGGAAGAGACCCAGTACTTC. The chain recombines TRBV15 with TRBJ2-5; a possible D gene is TRBD2 (6 bases). The CDR3 is 14 residues long. Germline V lookup: CDR1 LNHNV, CDR2 YYDKDF (reference sequence). V lost 1 base and J lost 3, with 9 bases in between.

The CDR3 protein is CASSARQGADTGELFF. CDR3 nucleotides: TGTGCCAGCAGCGCCCGACAGGGGGCGGACACCGGGGAGCTGTTTTTT. V gene TRBV7-9 combines with J gene TRBJ2-2; TRBD1 matches 10 bases. CDR1 is SEHNR, CDR2 FQNEAQ, per germline (reference sequence). V lost 5 bases, J lost 3 bases, and 6 bases stayed unmatched. The CDR3 spans 16 residues.

The chain is built from TRBV6-1 and TRBJ2-7, with 7 bases aligning to TRBD1. V was clipped by 4 bases and J by 3 bases; unmatched bases: 9. The CDR3 extends over 15 amino acids. The germline V gene encodes CDR1 MNHNS and CDR2 SASEGT. The chain's CDR3 is CASSVEPGQNYEQYF. The DNA of the CDR3 is TGTGCCAGCAGTGTCGAACCGGGACAGAACTACGAGCAGTACTTC.

The chain recombines TRBV5-4 with TRBJ2-2; D may be TRBD2 (7 bases). In germline, CDR1 is SGHNT, CDR2 YYREEE (reference sequence). This CDR3 is built from 17 residues. V was trimmed by 4 bases and J by 0 bases, leaving 16 bases between them. CDR3 in amino acids: CASSKSRGASNTGELFF. The CDR3 DNA sequence: TGTGCCAGCAGCAAATCTCGGGGGGCCTCGAACACCGGGGAGCTGTTTTTT. The full variable domain, with the rest looked up from reference TRBV5-4 and TRBJ2-2, is ETGVTQSPTHLIKTRGQQVTLRCSSQSGHNTVSWYQQALGQGPQFIFQYYREEENGRGNFPPRFSGLQFPNYSSELNVNALELDDSALYLCASSKSRGASNTGELFFGEGSRLTVL.

V and J are TRBV5-1 and TRBJ2-7; 7 nucleotides align to TRBD2. Unmatched junction bases numbered 6, after V lost 4 bases and J lost 5 bases. This CDR3 comprises 13 residues. In germline, CDR1 is SGHRS, CDR2 YFSETQ. The CDR3 protein is CASSRGEVNEQYF. For the CDR3, the DNA is TGCGCCAGCAGCCGGGGGGAAGTCAACGAGCAGTACTTC. Drawing the rest from reference TRBV5-1 and TRBJ2-7, the complete variable domain is KAGVTQTPRYLIKTRGQQVTLSCSPISGHRSVSWYQQTPGQGLQFLFEYFSETQRNKGNFPGRFSGRQFSNSRSEMNVSTLELGDSALYLCASSRGEVNEQYFGPGTRLTVT.

V and J are TRBV6-5 and TRBJ2-7, with D possibly matching TRBD2 (7 bases). The CDR3 length is 15 residues. Trimming shortened V by 5 bases and J by 6 bases, and 20 bases separated the two germline ends. Germline V CDR1 and CDR2: MNHEY, SVGAGI. The CDR3 loop is CASSHGGLGTREQYF. The CDR3 coding sequence is TGTGCCAGCAGTCATGGTGGACTAGGGACACGCGAGCAGTACTTC.

This clone was seen just once. The genes are TRBV6-6 and TRBJ1-2; D is ambiguous. The V end was cut by 6 bases, the J end by 4 bases, with 15 bases between. This CDR3 spans 14 amino acids. Per the germline V gene, CDR1 is MNHNY and CDR2 is SVGAGI (reference sequence). CDR3 sequence reads: CASRPPGSIYGYTF. CDR3 nucleotides: TGTGCCAGCAGACCCCCCGGGAGCATCTATGGCTACACCTTC.

The V call is TRBV7-2, the J call TRBJ2-3, with TRBD2 identical over 8 bases. V lost 5 bases and J lost 0; bases outside the gene matches: 4. The CDR3 length is 15 residues. Looked up from germline, CDR1 is SGHTA and CDR2 is FQGNSA. The CDR3: CASSTGGASTDTQYF. The DNA of the CDR3 is TGTGCCAGCAGCACGGGGGGGGCGAGCACAGATACGCAGTATTTT.

This sequence joins TRBV19 and TRBJ2-7; 8 bases line up with TRBD2. The CDR3 runs 16 residues. Germline CDR1 and CDR2: LNHDA and SQIVND (reference sequence). V lost 3 bases, J lost 5 bases, and 12 bases stayed unmatched. The CDR3 DNA reads as TGTGCCAGTAGTATCGATAAAGGGAGACTAGCGCACGAGCAGTACTTC. This codes for CASSIDKGRLAHEQYF.